One T cell receptor (beta chain) is described in this entry. What antigen it recognizes has not been identified. The sample holds no much larger clone one base away, and base qualities are not on file. RNA was extracted with the RNeasy kit and about 0.5 to 1 ug was reverse transcribed using random hexamers. The immunoSEQ multiplex PCR assay, which covers 54 Vbeta and 13 Jbeta segments, was used to amplify TCR beta CDR3 regions. To correct PCR amplification bias, a synthetic template baseline was used for both primer optimization and computational correction. Concerning the study's data processing: Reads were annotated to V, D and J genes per IMGT and analyzed with immunoSEQ Analyzer, keeping only productive sequences. Clonality was computed as one minus Shannon entropy normalized by log2 of the number of productive unique sequences. Public and private clones were assessed among the 100 most prevalent clones of each patient and control. A clone was defined as Susac-specific if it was absent from the healthy and MS cohorts, from more than 850 published viral clones and from other ImmuneACCESS disease sequences. The public sequencing data were trimmed at Q25 with fastp and processed into clonotypes with MiXCR by TCRdb, which kept only in-frame beta chains. Duplicate CDR3 protein sequences are folded into a single record with the most common DNA and genes. TCRdb's processing, not the study's, gives the V and J calls here. The table for this sample lists roughly 200,000 distinct CDR3 sequences; 85% to 95% of them were counted only once. Over 0.095% of the sample goes to the ten largest clones.

Peripheral blood CD8+ and CD4+ T cells from healthy donors, Susac syndrome patients and multiple sclerosis patients were profiled by high-throughput TCR beta sequencing. The Susac syndrome patients fulfilled recently defined diagnostic criteria for definite or probable disease. Bulk CD8+ and CD4+ T cells were purified by magnetic negative isolation, while CD8+ TEMRA cells were enriched using FACS. Blood was drawn into EDTA tubes, processed within 24 hours, and PBMCs were isolated by density gradient centrifugation. PBMCs intended for TCR sequencing were cryopreserved in liquid nitrogen and thawed later in a water bath at 37 degrees C. A purity of at least 90% was achieved for sorted or isolated CD4+, CD8+ and CD8+ TEMRA cells. Reading the germline V gene (reference sequence) gives CDR1 DFQATT and CDR2 SNEGSKA. V gives up 3 bases and J gives up 2 bases, and the segment between their germline ends measures 13 bases. The CDR3 has 14 amino acids, counting the end cysteine and phenylalanine. The CDR3 DNA has 42 bases and is translated from base 1.

This sample was included in a study of CD8 T cells in Susac syndrome (dated by TCRdb to the late 2010s). Looking at the study overall: Among the sequenced Susac syndrome patients, more than 5 had clinically active disease and fewer than 10 were in clinical remission. Susac syndrome patients were therapy-naive, on corticosteroids (some also receiving IVIg), or on IVIg alone at blood withdrawal. Whether CD8+ T cell activation and differentiation in Susac syndrome was antigen driven was tested using repertoire sequencing.

Study-level results and caveats: The TCR sequencing and HLA analysis was acknowledged to have included a relatively small number of individuals. No clonal expansion was detected in the CD4+ T cell repertoire of Susac syndrome patients.

This TCR was sampled from a human donor with Susac syndrome. The rearranged chain carries TRBV20-1 and TRBJ2-5, with a tentative D gene TRBD2 over 6 matching bases. Specimen: CD4+ T cells from PBMCs. The CDR3 reads CSARGLAKQETQYF. The bases are TGCAGTGCTAGGGGCCTAGCGAAGCAAGAGACCCAGTACTTC.